This TCR beta chain was identified in a study of graft-versus-host responses after intestinal transplantation. Findings of the study overall: After transplant, early declines in HvG clones were associated with peak levels of circulating GvH clones.

Using immunoSEQ multiplex PCR, the repertoire was profiled, and TCRdb retains in-frame clones only, with some absent. The sample shows about 100,000 clones, roughly 87% of them seen only once. CDR1 and CDR2 (germline): SGHTA, FQGTGA. CDR3 length: 14 residues. The V end lost 0 bases, the J end lost 4 bases, and 7 bases lay between the germline ends. Note on this clone: As yet, its antigen is unknown. In the same sample, other DNA sequences code for this CDR3.

The sequencing used unstimulated CD4+ T cells sorted from spleen or lymph node cells, collected before transplant. V gene TRBV7-3 combines with J gene TRBJ1-5, with TRBD1 as a possible D gene (5 bases). This clonotype originated in a human donor who was the organ donor for an intestinal transplant. CDR3 loop: CASSLTGGNQPQHF. DNA for the CDR3: TGTGCCAGCAGCTTAACCGGGGGAAATCAGCCCCAGCATTTT.